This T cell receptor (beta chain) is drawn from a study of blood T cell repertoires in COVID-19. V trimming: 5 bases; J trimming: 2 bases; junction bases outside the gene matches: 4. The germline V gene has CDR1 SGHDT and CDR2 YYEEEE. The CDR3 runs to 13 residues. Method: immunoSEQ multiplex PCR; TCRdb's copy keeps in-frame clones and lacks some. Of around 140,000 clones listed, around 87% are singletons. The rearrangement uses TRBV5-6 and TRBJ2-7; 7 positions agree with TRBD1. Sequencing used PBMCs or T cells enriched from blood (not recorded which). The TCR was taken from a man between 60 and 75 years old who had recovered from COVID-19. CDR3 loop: CASRLTGTYEQYF. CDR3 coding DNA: TGTGCCAGCAGGCTGACAGGGACCTACGAGCAGTACTTC. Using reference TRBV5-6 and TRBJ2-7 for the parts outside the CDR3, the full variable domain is DAGVTQSPTHLIKTRGQQVTLRCSPKSGHDTVSWYQQALGQGPQFIFQYYEEEERQRGNFPDRFSGHQFPNYSSELNVNALLLGDSALYLCASRLTGTYEQYFGPGTRLTVT.